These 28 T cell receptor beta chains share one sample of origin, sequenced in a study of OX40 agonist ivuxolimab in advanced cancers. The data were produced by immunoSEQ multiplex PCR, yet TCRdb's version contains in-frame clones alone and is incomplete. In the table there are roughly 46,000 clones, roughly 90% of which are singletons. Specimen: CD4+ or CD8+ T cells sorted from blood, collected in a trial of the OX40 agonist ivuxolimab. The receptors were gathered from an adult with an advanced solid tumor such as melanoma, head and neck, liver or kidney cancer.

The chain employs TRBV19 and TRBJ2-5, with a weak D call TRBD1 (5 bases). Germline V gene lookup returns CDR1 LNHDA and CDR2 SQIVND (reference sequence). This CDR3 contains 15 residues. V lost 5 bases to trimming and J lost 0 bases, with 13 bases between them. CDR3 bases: TGTGCCAGTAGTGCCGCAGGGCTTCACCAAGAGACCCAGTACTTC. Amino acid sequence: CASSAAGLHQETQYF.

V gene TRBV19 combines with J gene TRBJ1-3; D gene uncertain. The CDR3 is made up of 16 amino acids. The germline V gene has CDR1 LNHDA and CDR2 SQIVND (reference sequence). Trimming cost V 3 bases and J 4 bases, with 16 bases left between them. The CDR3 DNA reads TGTGCCAGTAGTATTAATCAGGACTACCTCGGAAACACCATATATTTT. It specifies CASSINQDYLGNTIYF.

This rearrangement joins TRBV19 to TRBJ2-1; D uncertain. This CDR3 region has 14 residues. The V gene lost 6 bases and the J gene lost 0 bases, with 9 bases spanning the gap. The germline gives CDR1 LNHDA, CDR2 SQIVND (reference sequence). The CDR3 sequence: CASRSYSSYNEQFF. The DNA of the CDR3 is TGTGCCAGTAGGAGTTACAGCTCCTACAATGAGCAGTTCTTC.

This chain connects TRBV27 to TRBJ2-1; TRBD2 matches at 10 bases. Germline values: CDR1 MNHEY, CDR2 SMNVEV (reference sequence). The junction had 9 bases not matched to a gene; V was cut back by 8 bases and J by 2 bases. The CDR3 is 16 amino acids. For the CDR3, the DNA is TGTGCCAGCTGTCAATCAGGACTAGCGGCCTACAATGAGCAGTTCTTC. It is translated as CASCQSGLAAYNEQFF.

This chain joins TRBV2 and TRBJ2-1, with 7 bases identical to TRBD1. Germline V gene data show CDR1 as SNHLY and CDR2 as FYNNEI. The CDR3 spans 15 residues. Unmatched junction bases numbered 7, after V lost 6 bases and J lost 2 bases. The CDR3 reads CASRATGTAYNEQFF. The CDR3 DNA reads TGTGCCAGCAGGGCTACCGGGACAGCCTACAATGAGCAGTTCTTC. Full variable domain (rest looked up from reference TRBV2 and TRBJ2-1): EPEVTQTPSHQVTQMGQEVILRCVPISNHLYFYWYRQILGQKVEFLVSFYNNEISEKSEIFDDQFSVERPDGSNFTLKIRSTKLEDSAMYFCASRATGTAYNEQFFGPGTRLTVL.

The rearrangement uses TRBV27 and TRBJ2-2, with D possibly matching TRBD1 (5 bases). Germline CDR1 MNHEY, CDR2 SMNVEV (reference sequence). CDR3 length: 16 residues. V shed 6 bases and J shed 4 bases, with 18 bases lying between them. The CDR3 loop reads CASSFGRVPTTGELFF. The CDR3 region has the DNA TGTGCCAGCAGCTTCGGCAGGGTTCCGACCACCGGGGAGCTGTTTTTT.

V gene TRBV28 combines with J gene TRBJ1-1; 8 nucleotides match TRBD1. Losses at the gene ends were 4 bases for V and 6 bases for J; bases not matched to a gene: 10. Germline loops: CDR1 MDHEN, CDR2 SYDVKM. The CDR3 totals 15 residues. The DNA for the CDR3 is TGTGCCAGCAGTTCGACAGGGGCGAGACGGGCTGAAGCTTTCTTT. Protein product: CASSSTGARRAEAFF.

CDR3 sequence (DNA): TGTGCCAGCAGCTTAGCGCGGGACGAGCAGTACTTC. Translating it yields CASSLARDEQYF. The chain has TRBV7-9 and TRBJ2-7; possibly TRBD2 for D (5 bases). The germline CDR1 and CDR2 sequences are SEHNR and FQNEAQ (reference sequence). V shed 0 bases and J shed 5 bases, with 5 bases lying between them. The CDR3 loop spans 12 amino acids. The full variable domain, its missing parts supplied by reference TRBV7-9 and TRBJ2-7, is DTGVSQNPRHKITKRGQNVTFRCDPISEHNRLYWYRQTLGQGPEFLTYFQNEAQLEKSRLLSDRFSAERPKGSFSTLEIQRTEQGDSAMYLCASSLARDEQYFGPGTRLTVT.

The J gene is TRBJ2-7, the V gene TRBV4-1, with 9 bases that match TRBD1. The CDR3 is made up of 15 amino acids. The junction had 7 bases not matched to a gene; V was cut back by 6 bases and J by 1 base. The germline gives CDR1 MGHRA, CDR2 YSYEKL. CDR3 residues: CASSQRTGVSYEQYF. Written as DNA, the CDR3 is TGCGCCAGCAGTCAAAGGACAGGGGTATCCTACGAGCAGTACTTC.

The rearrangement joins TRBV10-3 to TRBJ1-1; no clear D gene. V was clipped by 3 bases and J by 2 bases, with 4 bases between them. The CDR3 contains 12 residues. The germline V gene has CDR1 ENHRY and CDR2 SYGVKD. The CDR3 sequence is CAISDQNTEAFF. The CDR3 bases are TGTGCCATCAGTGACCAAAACACTGAAGCTTTCTTT.

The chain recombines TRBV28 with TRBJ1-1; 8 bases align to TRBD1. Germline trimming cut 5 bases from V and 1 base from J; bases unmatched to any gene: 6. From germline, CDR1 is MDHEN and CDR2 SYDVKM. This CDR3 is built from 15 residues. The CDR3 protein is CASSIRDRGNTEAFF. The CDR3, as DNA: TGTGCCAGCAGTATCCGAGACAGGGGGAACACTGAAGCTTTCTTT. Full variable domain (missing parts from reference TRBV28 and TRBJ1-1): DVKVTQSSRYLVKRTGEKVFLECVQDMDHENMFWYRQDPGLGLRLIYFSYDVKMKEKGDIPEGYSVSREKKERFSLILESASTNQTSMYLCASSIRDRGNTEAFFGQGTRLTVV.

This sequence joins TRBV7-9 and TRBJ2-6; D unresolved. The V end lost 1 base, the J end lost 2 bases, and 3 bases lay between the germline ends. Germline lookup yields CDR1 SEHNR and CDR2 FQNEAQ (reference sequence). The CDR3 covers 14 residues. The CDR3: CASSLEAGANVLTF. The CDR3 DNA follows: TGTGCCAGCAGCTTAGAAGCTGGGGCCAACGTCCTGACTTTC.

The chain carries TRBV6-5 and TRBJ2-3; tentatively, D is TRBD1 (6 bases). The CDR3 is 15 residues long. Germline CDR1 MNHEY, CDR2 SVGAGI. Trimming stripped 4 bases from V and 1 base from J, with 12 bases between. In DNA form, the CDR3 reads TGTGCCAGCAGTTTGACAGGTCCAGGCACAGATACGCAGTATTTT. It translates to CASSLTGPGTDTQYF.

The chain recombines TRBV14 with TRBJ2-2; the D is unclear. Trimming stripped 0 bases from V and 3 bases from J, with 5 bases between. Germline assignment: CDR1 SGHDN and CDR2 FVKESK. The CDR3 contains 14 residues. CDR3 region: CASSQDGYTGELFF. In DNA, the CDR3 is TGTGCCAGCAGCCAAGATGGTTACACCGGGGAGCTGTTTTTT.

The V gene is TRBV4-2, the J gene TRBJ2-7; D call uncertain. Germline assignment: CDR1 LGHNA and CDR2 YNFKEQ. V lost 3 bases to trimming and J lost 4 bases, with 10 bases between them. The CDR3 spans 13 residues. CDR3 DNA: TGTGCCAGCAGCCACGAGTTCGCGTACGAGCAGTACTTC. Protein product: CASSHEFAYEQYF.

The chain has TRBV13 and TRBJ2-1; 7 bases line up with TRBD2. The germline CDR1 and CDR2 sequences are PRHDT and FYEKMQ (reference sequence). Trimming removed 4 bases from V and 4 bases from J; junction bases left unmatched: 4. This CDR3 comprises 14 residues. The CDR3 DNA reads TGTGCCAGCAGCTGGACTAGTGGGTACAATGAGCAGTTCTTC. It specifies CASSWTSGYNEQFF.

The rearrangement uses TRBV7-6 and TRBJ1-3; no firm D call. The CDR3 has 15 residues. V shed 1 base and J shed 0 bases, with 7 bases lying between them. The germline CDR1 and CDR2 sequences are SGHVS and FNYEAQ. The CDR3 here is CASSLEWGSGNTIYF. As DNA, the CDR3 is TGTGCCAGCAGCTTAGAATGGGGCTCTGGAAACACCATATATTTT.

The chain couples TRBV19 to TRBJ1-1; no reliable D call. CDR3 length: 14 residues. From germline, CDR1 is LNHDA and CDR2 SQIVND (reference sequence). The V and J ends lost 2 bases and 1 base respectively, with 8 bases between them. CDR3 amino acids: CASSISLANTEAFF. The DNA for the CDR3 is TGTGCCAGTAGTATAAGCCTGGCGAACACTGAAGCTTTCTTT.

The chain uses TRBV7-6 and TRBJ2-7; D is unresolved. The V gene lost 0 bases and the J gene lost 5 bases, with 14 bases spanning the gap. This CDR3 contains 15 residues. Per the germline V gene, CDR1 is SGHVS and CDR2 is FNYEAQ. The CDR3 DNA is TGTGCCAGCAGCTTAGCCTGGGGTATGAGAAACGAGCAGTACTTC. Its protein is CASSLAWGMRNEQYF.

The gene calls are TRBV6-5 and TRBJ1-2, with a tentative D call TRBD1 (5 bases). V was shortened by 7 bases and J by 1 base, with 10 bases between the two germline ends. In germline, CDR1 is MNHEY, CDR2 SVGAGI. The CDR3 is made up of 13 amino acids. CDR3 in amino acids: CASNKGLNYGYTF. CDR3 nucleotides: TGTGCCAGCAACAAGGGACTTAACTATGGCTACACCTTC.

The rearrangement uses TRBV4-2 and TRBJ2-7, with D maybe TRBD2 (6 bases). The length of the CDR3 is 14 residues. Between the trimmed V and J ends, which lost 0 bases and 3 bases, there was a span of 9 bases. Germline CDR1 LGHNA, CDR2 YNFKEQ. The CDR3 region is CASSQEVGSYEQYF. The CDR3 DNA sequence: TGTGCCAGCAGCCAAGAAGTCGGGAGCTACGAGCAGTACTTC.

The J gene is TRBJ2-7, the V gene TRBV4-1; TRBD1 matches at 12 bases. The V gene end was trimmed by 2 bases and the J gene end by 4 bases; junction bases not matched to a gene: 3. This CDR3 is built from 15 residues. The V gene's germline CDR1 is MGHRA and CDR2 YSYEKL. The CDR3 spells CASSQPGQGAYEQYV. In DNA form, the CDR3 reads TGCGCCAGCAGCCAACCGGGACAGGGGGCGTACGAGCAGTACGTC.

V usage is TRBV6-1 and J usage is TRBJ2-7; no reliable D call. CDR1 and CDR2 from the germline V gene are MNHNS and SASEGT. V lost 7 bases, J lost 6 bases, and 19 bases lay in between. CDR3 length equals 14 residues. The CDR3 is CASMVAEYRFEQYV. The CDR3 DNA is TGTGCCAGCATGGTGGCGGAGTATCGATTCGAGCAGTACGTC.

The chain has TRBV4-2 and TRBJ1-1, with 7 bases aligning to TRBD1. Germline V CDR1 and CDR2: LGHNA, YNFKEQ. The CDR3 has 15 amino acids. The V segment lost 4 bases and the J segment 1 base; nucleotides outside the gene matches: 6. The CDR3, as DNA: TGTGCCAGCAGCCCGGGGACAGCCCCGAACACTGAAGCTTTCTTT. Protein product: CASSPGTAPNTEAFF.

CDR3 in amino acids: CASSLESSSYNEQFF. In nucleotides, the CDR3 is TGTGCCAGCAGCTTAGAGAGCAGCTCCTACAATGAGCAGTTCTTC. The V and J genes are TRBV13 and TRBJ2-1; the D is unclear. Trimming pared 1 base from V and 0 bases from J, leaving 7 bases between. Germline CDR1 is PRHDT and CDR2 is FYEKMQ (reference sequence). This CDR3 contains 15 residues.

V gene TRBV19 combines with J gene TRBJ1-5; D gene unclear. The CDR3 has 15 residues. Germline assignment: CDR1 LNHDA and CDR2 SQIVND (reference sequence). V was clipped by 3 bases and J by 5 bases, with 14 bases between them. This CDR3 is CASSIGPGIYQPQHF. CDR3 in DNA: TGTGCCAGTAGTATTGGTCCAGGAATTTATCAGCCCCAGCATTTT.

The CDR3 sequence is CASSPGWVNEAFF. The CDR3 region has the DNA TGTGCCAGCAGCCCTGGGTGGGTCAATGAAGCTTTCTTT. This chain uses TRBV5-6 with TRBJ1-1, with D uncertain. The CDR3 extends over 13 amino acids. The V end was cut by 4 bases, the J end by 7 bases, with 14 bases between. Per the germline V gene, CDR1 is SGHDT and CDR2 is YYEEEE.

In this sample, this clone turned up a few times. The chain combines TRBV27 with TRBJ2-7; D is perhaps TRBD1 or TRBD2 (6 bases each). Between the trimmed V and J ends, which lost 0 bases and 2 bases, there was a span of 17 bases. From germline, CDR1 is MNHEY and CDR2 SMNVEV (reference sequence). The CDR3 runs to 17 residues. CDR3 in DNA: TGTGCCAGCAGTTTATCAGGGGGGCTAACTCATACCTACGAGCAGTACTTC. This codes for CASSLSGGLTHTYEQYF.